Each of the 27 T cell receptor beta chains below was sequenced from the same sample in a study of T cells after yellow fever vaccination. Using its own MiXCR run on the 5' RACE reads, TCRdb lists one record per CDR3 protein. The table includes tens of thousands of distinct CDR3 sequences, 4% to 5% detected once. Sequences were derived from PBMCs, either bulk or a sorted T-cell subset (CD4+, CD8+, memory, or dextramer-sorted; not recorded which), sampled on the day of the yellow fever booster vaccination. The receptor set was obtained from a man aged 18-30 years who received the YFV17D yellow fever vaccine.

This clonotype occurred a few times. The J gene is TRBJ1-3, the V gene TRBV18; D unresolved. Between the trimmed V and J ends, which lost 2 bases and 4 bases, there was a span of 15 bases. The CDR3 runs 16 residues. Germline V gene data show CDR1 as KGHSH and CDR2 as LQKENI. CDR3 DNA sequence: TGTGCCAGCTCACCATCGCGGGGTAGCAGAGGAAACACCATATATTTT. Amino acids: CASSPSRGSRGNTIYF.

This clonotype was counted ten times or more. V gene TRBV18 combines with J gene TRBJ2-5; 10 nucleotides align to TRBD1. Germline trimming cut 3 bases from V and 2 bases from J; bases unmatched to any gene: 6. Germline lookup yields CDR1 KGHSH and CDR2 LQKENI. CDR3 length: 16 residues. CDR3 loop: CASSPWDRGFQETQYF. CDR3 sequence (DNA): TGTGCCAGCTCACCTTGGGACAGGGGATTTCAAGAGACCCAGTACTTC.

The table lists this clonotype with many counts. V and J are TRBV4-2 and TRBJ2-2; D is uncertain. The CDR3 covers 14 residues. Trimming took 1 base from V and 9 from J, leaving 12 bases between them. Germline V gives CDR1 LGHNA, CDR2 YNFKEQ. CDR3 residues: CASSQGIDARELFF. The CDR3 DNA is TGTGCCAGCAGCCAAGGAATAGATGCCCGGGAGCTGTTTTTT.

CDR3 sequence reads: CASKDRGVFTGNTIYF. The CDR3 DNA follows: TGTGCCAGCAAGGACAGGGGGGTTTTCACTGGAAACACCATATATTTT. The chain employs TRBV12-3 or TRBV12-4 and TRBJ1-3; 10 nucleotides align to TRBD1. The CDR3 runs 16 residues. V lost 7 bases to trimming and J lost 2 bases; unmatched junction nucleotides: 8.

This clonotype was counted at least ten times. In DNA form, the CDR3 reads TGCGCCAGCAGCCAAACCGGGACAAACGTTGAGCAGTTCTTC. It is translated as CASSQTGTNVEQFF. This chain links TRBV5-1 with TRBJ2-1; perhaps TRBD1 as D (6 bases). The CDR3 consists of 14 residues. The germline gives CDR1 SGHRS, CDR2 YFSETQ. V was clipped by 4 bases and J by 9 bases, with 17 bases between them.

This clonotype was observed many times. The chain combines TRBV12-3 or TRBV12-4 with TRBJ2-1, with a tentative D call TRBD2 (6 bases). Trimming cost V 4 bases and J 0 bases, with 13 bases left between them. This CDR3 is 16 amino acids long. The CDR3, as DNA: TGTGCCAGCAGTTCTCCGGGGGTGAGCTCCTACAATGAGCAGTTCTTC. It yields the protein CASSSPGVSSYNEQFF.

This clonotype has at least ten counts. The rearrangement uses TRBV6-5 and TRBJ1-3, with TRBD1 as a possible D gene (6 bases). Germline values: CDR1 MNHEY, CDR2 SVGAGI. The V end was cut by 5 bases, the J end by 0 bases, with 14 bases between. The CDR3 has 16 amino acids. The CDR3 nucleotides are TGTGCCAGCAGTGACCCCGGGACACCCTCTGGAAACACCATATATTTT. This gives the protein CASSDPGTPSGNTIYF.

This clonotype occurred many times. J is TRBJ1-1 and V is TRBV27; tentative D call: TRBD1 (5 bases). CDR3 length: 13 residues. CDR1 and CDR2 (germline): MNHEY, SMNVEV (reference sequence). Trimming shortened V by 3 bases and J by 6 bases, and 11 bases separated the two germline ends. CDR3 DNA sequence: TGTGCCAGCAGTTTCCAGGGCCTCGCTGAAGCTTTCTTT. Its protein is CASSFQGLAEAFF.

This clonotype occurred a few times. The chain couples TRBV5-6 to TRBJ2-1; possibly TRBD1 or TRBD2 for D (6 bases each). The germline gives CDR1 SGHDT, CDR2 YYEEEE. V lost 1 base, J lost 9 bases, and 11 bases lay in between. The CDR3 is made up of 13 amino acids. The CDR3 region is CASSLWGAVEQFF. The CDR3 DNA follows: TGTGCCAGCAGCTTGTGGGGGGCGGTTGAGCAGTTCTTC. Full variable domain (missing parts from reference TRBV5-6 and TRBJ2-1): DAGVTQSPTHLIKTRGQQVTLRCSPKSGHDTVSWYQQALGQGPQFIFQYYEEEERQRGNFPDRFSGHQFPNYSSELNVNALLLGDSALYLCASSLWGAVEQFFGPGTRLTVL.

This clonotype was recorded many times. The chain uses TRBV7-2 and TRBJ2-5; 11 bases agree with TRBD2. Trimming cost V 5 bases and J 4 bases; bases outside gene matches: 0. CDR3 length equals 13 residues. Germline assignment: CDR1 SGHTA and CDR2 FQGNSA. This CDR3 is CASSGTSGETQYF. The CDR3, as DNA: TGTGCCAGCAGCGGGACTAGCGGAGAGACCCAGTACTTC.

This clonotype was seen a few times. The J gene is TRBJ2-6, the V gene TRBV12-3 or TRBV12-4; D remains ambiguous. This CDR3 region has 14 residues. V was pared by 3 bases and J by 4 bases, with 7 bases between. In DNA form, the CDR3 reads TGTGCCAGCAGTTTTGATTTGGGGGCCAACGTCCTGACTTTC. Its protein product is CASSFDLGANVLTF.

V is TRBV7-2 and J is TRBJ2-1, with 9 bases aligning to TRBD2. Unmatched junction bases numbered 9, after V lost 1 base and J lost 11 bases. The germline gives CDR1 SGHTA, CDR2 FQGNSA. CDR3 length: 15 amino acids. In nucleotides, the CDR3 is TGTGCCAGCAGCTTAGATCCAGCGGGGGGAAACAAGCAGTTCTTC. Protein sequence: CASSLDPAGGNKQFF.

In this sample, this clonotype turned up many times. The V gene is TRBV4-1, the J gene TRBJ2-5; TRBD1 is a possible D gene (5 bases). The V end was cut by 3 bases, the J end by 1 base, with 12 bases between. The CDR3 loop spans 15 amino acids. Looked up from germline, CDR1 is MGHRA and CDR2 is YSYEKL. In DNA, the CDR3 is TGCGCCAGCAGCCATCTGGTAGGGGCCCAAGAGACCCAGTACTTC. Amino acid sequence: CASSHLVGAQETQYF.

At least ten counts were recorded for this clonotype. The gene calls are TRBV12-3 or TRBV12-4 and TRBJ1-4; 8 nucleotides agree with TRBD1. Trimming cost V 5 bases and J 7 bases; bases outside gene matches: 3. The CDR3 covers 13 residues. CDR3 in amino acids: CASSIQGGEKLFF. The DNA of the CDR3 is TGTGCCAGCAGTATACAGGGGGGTGAAAAACTGTTTTTT.

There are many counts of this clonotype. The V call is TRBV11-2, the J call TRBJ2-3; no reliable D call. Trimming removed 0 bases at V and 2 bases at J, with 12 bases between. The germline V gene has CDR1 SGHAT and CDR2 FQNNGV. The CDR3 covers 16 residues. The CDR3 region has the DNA TGTGCCAGCAGCTTAGATCGTCAGCTACCCACAGATACGCAGTATTTT. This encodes CASSLDRQLPTDTQYF.

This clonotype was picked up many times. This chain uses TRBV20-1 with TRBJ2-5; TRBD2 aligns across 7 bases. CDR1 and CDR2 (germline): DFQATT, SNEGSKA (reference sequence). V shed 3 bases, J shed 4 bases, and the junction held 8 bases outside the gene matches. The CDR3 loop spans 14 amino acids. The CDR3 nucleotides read TGCAGTGCTAGTTTTGCGGGGGTCTCAGAGACCCAGTACTTC. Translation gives CSASFAGVSETQYF.

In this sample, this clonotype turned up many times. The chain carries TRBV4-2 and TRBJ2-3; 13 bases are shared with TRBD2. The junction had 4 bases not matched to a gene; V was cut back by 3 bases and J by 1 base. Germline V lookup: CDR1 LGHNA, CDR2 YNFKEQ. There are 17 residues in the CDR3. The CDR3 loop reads CASSQPTSGGGTDTQYF. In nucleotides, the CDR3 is TGTGCCAGCAGCCAGCCCACTAGCGGGGGGGGCACAGATACGCAGTATTTT.

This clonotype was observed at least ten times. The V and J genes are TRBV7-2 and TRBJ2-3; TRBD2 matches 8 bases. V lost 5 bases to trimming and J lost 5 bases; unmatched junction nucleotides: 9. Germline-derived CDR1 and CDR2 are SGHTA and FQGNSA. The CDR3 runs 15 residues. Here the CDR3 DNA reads TGTGCCAGCAGCAGAGGAGGGCTAGCGGGAGATACGCAGTATTTT. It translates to CASSRGGLAGDTQYF.

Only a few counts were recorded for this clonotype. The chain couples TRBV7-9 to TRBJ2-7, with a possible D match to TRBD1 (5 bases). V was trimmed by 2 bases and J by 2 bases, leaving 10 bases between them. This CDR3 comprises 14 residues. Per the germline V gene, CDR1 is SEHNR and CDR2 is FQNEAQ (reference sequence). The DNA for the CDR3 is TGTGCCAGCAGCTTATCATCAGGGCCCTACGAGCAGTACTTC. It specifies CASSLSSGPYEQYF.

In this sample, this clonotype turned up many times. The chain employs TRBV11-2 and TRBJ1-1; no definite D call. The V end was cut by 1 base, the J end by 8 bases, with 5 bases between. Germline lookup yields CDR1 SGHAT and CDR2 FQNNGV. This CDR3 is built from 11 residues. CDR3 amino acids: CASSLVAEAFF. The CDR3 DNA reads TGTGCCAGCAGCTTAGTAGCGGAAGCTTTCTTT.

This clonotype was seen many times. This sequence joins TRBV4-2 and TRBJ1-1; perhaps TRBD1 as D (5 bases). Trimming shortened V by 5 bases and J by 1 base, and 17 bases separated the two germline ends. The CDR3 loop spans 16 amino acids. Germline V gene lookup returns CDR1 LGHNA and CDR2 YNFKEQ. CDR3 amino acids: CASSRLGVQANTEAFF. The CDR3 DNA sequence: TGTGCCAGCAGCAGACTAGGGGTCCAGGCGAACACTGAAGCTTTCTTT.

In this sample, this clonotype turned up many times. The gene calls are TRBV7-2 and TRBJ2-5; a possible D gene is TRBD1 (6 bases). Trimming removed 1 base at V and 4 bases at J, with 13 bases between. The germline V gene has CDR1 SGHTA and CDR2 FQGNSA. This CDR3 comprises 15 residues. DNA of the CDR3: TGTGCCAGCAGCTTAGGCCAGGGGCGTACAGAGACCCAGTACTTC. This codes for CASSLGQGRTETQYF.

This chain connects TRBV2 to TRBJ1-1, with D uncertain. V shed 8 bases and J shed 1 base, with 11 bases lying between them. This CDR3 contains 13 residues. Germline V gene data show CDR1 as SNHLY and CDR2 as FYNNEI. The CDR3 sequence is CASSTAPNTEAFF. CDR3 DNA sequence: TGTGCCAGCTCGACTGCCCCGAACACTGAAGCTTTCTTT.

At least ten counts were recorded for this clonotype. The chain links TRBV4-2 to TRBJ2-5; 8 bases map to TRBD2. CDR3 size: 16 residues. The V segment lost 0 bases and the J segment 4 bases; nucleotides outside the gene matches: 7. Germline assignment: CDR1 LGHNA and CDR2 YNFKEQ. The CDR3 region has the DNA TGTGCCAGCAGCCAAGATCCCAGCGGGGGAGGAGAGACCCAGTACTTC. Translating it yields CASSQDPSGGGETQYF.

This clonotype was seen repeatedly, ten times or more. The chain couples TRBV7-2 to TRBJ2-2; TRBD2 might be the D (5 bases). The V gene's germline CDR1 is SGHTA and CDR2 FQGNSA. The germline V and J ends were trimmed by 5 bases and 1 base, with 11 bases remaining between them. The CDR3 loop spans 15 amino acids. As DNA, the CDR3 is TGTGCCAGCAGCAGAGGGCCAGGGAACACCGGGGAGCTGTTTTTT. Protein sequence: CASSRGPGNTGELFF.

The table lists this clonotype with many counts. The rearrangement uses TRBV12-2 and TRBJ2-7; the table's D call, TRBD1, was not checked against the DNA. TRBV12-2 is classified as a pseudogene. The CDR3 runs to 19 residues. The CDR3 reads CASRCGHRDKMPNPPEQYV. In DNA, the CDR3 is TGTGCAAGTCGCTGTGGGCATCGGGACAAGATGCCAAACCCCCCCGAGCAGTACGTC.

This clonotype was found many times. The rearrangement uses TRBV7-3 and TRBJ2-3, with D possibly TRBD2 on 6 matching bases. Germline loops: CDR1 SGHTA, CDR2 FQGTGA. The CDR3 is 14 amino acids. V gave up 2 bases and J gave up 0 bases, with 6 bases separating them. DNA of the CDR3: TGTGCCAGCAGCTTAGGGACTAGCACAGATACGCAGTATTTT. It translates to CASSLGTSTDTQYF.